Below, 6 T cell receptor beta chains from the same sample are listed, as sequenced in a study of CD8 T cells in Susac syndrome. RNA was extracted with the RNeasy kit, and a quantity of roughly 0.5 to 1 ug was reverse transcribed using random hexamers. TCRdb re-called the immunoSEQ multiplex PCR reads with MiXCR, one entry per CDR3 protein. Counted here are about 170,000 distinct CDR3 sequences, roughly 92% occurring once; the ten biggest clones make up over 0.08%. The source material was CD4+ T cells from PBMCs. The receptors originated from a human donor with multiple sclerosis.

The rearrangement joins TRBV4-3 to TRBJ2-7; 9 nucleotides agree with TRBD1. V lost 0 bases to trimming and J lost 2 bases; unmatched junction nucleotides: 17. Germline CDR1 reads LGHNA; CDR2 reads YSLEER. The CDR3 runs 20 residues. CDR3 nucleotide sequence: TGCGCCAGCAGCCAAGATGTTATTCATACGTGGGACAGGGCGGCCTACGAGCAGTACTTC. Residues: CASSQDVIHTWDRAAYEQYF.

This chain connects TRBV30 to TRBJ2-1; 10 bases align to TRBD2. This CDR3 contains 15 residues. Germline trimming cut 3 bases from V and 6 bases from J; bases unmatched to any gene: 8. Germline V lookup: CDR1 GTSNPN, CDR2 SVGIG (reference sequence). In DNA, the CDR3 is TGTGCCTGGAGCTCCGGGACTAGCGACCCCAATGAGCAGTTCTTC. This translates into CAWSSGTSDPNEQFF.

The V gene is TRBV4-1, the J gene TRBJ2-5; D is tentatively TRBD1 or TRBD2 (6 bases each). The ends were cut back, 3 bases at V and 1 base at J, with 9 bases in the middle. Germline CDR1 and CDR2: MGHRA and YSYEKL. This CDR3 spans 14 amino acids. CDR3: CASSQPGAQETQYF. The DNA for the CDR3 is TGCGCCAGCAGCCAGCCGGGGGCCCAAGAGACCCAGTACTTC.

This chain links TRBV3-1 with TRBJ2-1; D gene uncertain. CDR3 length: 15 amino acids. Germline lookup yields CDR1 LGHDT and CDR2 YNNKEL (reference sequence). The germline V and J ends were trimmed by 0 bases and 8 bases, with 14 bases remaining between them. Here the CDR3 DNA reads TGTGCCAGCAGCCAAGAAGATATTCTGGAAGATGAGCAGTTCTTC. Amino acids: CASSQEDILEDEQFF.

The chain carries TRBV3-1 and TRBJ2-7; 10 bases agree with TRBD2. The CDR3 runs 14 residues. V shed 4 bases, J shed 6 bases, and the junction held 6 bases outside the gene matches. Germline V gene data show CDR1 as LGHDT and CDR2 as YNNKEL (reference sequence). The CDR3 bases are TGTGCCAGCAGCCTAGGGACTAGCGTTTCCGAGCAGTACTTC. This codes for CASSLGTSVSEQYF.

The chain carries TRBV6-5 and TRBJ2-7, with 10 bases matching TRBD1. Germline assignment: CDR1 MNHEY and CDR2 SVGAGI. The V segment lost 5 bases and the J segment 6 bases; nucleotides outside the gene matches: 10. This CDR3 comprises 15 residues. CDR3 residues: CASSVIGTGVTEQYF. DNA of the CDR3: TGTGCCAGCAGTGTAATTGGGACAGGGGTAACCGAGCAGTACTTC.